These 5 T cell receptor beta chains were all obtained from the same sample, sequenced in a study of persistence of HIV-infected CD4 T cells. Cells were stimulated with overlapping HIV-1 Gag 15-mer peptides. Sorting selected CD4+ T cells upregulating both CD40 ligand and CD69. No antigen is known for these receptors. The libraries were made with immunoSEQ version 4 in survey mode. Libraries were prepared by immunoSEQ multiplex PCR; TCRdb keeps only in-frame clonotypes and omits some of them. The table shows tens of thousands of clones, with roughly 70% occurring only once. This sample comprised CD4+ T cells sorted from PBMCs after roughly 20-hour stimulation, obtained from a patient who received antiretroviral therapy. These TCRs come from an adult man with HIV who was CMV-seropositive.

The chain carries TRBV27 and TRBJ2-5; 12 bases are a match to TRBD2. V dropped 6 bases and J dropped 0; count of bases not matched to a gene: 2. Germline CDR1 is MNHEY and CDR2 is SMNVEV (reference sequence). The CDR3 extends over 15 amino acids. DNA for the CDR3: TGTGCCAGCAGCAGACTAGCGGGAGACCAAGAGACCCAGTACTTC. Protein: CASSRLAGDQETQYF.

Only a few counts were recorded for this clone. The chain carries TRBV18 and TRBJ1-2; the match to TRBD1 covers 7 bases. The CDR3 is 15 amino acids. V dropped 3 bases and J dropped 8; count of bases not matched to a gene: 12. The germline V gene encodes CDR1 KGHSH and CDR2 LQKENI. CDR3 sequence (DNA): TGTGCCAGCTCACCCCGGGACAGTACTCCTATGGGCTACACCTTC. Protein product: CASSPRDSTPMGYTF.

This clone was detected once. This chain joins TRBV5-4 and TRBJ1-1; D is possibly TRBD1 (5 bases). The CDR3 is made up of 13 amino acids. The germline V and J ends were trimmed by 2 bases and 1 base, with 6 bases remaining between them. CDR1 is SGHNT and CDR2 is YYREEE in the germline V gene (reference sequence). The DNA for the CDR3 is TGTGCCAGCAGCTTTGACAGGAACACTGAAGCTTTCTTT. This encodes CASSFDRNTEAFF.

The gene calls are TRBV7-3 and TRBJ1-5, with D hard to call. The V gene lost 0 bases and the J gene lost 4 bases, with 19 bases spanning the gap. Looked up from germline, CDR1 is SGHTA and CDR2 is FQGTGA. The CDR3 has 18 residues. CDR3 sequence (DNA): TGTGCCAGCAGCTTAACTCACGGGCGGGCCAGAAAGAATCAGCCCCAGCATTTT. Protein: CASSLTHGRARKNQPQHF. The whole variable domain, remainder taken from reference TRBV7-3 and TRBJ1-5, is GAGVSQTPSNKVTEKGKYVELRCDPISGHTALYWYRQSLGQGPEFLIYFQGTGAADDSGLPNDRFFAVRPEGSVSTLKIQRTERGDSAVYLCASSLTHGRARKNQPQHFGDGTRLSIL.

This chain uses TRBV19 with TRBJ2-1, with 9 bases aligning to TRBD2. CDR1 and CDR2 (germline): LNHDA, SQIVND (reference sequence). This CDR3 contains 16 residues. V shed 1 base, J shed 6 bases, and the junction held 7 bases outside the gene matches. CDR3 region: CASSIGGTSRINEQFF. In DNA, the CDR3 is TGTGCCAGTAGTATAGGTGGGACTAGCAGAATCAATGAGCAGTTCTTC.